The present entry profiles one T cell receptor beta chain with its context. Its target is unknown. This specimen belongs to a study of cytomegalovirus exposure and HLA in healthy donors. PCR involved 60 Vbeta and 13 Jbeta primers. Only in-frame clones appear in the TCRdb table, and some are missing; sequencing was by immunoSEQ multiplex PCR. This repertoire shows around 37,000 clones, 65% to 85% found once; its top ten account for about 2.5%. Points from the study as a whole: TCR beta sequences reportedly predicted most subjects' HLA-A and HLA-B alleles accurately.

The specimen sequenced was PBMCs. This TCR derives from a man aged 50 to 59 in good health and CMV-seronegative.

The CDR3 loop reads CASSEQGAETQYF. Written as DNA, the CDR3 is TGTGCCAGCAGTGAGCAGGGGGCTGAGACCCAGTACTTC. The chain employs TRBV6-1 and TRBJ2-5; TRBD1 matches at 8 bases. The CDR3 contains 13 residues. With V trimmed by 3 bases and J by 5 bases, 2 bases remained unmatched. The V gene's germline CDR1 is MNHNS and CDR2 SASEGT.